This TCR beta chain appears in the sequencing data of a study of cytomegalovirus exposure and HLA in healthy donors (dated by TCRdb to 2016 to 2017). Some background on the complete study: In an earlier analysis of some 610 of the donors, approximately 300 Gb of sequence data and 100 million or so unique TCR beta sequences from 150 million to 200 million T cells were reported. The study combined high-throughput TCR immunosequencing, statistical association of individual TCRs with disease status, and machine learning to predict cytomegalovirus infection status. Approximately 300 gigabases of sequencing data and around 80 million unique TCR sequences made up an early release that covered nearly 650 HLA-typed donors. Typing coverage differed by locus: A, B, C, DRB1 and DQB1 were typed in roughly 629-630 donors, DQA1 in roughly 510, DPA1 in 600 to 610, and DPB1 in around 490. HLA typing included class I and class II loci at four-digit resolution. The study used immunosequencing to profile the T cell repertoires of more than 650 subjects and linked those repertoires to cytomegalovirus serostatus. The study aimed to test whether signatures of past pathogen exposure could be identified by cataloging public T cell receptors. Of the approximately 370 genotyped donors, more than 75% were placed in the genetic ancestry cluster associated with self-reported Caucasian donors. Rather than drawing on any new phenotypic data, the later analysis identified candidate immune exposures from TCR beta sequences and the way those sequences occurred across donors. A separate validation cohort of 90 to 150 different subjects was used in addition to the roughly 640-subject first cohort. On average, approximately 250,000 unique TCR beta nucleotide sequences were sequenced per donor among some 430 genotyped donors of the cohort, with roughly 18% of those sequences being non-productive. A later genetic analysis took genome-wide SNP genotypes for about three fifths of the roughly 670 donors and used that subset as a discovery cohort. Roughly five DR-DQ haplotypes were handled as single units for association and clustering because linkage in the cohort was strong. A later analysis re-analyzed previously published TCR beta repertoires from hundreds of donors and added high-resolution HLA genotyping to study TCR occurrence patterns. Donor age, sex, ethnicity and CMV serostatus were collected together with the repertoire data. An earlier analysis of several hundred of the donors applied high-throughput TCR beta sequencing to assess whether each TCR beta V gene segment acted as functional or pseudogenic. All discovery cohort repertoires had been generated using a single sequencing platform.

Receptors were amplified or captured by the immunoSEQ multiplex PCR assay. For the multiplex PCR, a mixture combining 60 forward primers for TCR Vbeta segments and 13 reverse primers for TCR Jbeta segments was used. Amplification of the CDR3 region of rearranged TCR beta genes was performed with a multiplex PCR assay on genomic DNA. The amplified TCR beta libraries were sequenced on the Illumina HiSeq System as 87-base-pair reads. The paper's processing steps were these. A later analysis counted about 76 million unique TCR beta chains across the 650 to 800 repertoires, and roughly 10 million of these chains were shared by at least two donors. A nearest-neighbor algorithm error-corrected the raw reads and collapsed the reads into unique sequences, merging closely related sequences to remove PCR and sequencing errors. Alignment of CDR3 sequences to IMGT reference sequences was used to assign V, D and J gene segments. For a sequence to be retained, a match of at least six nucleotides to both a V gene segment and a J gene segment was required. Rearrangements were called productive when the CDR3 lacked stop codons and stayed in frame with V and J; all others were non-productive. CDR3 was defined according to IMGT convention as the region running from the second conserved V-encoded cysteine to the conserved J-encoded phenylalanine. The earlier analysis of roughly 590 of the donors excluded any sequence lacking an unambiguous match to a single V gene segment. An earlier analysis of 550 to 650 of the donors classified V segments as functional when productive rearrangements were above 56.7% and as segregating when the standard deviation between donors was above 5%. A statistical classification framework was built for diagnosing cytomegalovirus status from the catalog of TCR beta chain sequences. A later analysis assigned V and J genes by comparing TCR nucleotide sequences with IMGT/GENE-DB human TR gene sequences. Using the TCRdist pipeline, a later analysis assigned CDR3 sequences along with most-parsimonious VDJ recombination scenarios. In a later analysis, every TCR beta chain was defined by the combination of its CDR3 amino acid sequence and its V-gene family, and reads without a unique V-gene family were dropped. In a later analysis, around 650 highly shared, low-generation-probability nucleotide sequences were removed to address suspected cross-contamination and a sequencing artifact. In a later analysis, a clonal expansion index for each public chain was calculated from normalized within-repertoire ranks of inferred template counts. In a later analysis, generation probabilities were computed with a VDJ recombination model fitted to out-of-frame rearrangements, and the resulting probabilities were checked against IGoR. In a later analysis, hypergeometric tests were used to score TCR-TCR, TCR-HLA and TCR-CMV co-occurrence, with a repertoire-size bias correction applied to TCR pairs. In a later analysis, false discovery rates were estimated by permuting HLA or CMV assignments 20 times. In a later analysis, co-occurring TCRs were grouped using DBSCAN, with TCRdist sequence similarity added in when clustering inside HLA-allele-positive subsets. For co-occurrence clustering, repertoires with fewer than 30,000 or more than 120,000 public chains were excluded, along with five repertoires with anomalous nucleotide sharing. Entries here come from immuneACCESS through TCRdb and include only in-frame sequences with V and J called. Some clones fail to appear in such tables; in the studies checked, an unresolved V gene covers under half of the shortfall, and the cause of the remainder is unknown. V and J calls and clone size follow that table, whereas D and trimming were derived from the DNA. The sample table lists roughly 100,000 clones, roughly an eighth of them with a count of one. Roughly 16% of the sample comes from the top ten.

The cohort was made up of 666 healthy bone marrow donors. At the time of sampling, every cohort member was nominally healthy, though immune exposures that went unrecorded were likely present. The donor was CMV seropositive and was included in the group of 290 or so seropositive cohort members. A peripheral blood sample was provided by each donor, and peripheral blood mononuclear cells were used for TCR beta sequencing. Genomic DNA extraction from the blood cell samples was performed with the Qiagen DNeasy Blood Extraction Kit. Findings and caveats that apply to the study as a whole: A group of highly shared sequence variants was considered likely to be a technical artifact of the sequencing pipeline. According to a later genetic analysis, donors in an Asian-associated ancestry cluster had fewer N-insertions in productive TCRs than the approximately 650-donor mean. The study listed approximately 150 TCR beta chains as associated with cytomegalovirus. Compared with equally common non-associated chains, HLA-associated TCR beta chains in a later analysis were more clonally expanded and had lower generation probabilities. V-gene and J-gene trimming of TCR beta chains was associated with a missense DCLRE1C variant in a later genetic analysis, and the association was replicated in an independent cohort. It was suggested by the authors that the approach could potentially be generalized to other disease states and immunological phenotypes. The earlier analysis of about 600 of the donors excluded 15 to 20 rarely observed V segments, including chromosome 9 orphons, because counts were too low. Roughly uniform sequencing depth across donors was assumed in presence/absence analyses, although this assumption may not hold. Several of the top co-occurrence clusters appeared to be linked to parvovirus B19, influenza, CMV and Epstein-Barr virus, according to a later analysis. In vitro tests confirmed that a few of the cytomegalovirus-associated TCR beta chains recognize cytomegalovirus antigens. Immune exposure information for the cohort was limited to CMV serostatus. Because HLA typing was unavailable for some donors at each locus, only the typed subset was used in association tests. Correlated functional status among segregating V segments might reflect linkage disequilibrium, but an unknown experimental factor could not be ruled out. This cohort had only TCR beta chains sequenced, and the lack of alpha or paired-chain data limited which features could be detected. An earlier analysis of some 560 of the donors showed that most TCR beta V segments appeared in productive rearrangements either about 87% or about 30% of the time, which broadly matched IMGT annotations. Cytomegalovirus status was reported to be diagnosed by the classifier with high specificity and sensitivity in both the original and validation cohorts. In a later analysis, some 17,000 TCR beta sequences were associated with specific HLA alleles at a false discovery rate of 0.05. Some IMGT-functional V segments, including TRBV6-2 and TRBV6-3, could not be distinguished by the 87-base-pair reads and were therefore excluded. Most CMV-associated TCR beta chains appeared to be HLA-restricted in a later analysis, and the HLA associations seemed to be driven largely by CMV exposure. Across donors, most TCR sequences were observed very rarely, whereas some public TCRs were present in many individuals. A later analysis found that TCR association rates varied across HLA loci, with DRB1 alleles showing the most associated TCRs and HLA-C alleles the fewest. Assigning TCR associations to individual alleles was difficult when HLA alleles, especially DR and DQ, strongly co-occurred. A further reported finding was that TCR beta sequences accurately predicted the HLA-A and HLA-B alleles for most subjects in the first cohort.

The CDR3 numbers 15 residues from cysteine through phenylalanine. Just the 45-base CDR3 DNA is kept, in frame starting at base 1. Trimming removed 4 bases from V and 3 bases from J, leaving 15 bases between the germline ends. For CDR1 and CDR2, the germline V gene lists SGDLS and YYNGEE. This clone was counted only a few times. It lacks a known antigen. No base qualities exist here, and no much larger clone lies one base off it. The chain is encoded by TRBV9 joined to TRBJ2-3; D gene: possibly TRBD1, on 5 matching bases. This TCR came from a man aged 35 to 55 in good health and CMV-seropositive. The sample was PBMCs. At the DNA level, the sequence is TGTGCCAGCAGCAAACAGGCATTTGGGACAGATACGCAGTATTTT. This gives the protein CASSKQAFGTDTQYF.